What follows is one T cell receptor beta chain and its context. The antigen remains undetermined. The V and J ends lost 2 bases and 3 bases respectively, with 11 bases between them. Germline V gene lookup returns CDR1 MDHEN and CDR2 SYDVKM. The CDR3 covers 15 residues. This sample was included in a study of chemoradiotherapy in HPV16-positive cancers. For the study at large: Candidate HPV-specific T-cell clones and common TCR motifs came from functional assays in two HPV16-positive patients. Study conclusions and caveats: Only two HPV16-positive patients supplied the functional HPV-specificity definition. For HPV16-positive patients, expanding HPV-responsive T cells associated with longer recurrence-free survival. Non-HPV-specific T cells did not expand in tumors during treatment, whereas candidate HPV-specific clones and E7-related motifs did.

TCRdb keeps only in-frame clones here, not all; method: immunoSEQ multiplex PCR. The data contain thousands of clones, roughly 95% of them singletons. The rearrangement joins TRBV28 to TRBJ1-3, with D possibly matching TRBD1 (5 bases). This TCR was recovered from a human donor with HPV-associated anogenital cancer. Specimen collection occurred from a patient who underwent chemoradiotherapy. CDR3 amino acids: CASSLGGDGGNTIYF. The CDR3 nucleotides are TGTGCCAGCAGTTTAGGGGGGGATGGTGGAAACACCATATATTTT.